The subject of this entry is one T cell receptor beta chain. These data are taken from a study of blood T cell repertoires in COVID-19. At the level of the study: Samples came from the United States, Italy and Spain, spanning acute and convalescent COVID-19. The analysed material was cDNA or gDNA that came from T cells, B-cell-depleted T cells, or PBMCs.

Under the authors' procedure: Amplified reference gene primers provided the basis for estimating nucleated cell counts. Clones were read by immunoSEQ multiplex PCR, and TCRdb kept only the in-frame ones, dropping some. Clonal size and the V and J genes are those of that table, whereas D and trimming came from the DNA. The sample comprises approximately 37,000 clones, roughly 89% of which are singletons, and roughly 21% rests with the top ten. The V gene end was trimmed by 1 base and the J gene end by 4 bases; junction bases not matched to a gene: 13. The CDR3 is made up of 18 amino acids. The germline V gene has CDR1 LGHDT and CDR2 YNNKEL (reference sequence).

The TCR originated in a man aged 50-59 years with active COVID-19. The sequenced sample consisted of peripheral blood. The gene calls are TRBV3-1 (or the pseudogene TRBV3-2) and TRBJ1-1; TRBD1 matches at 9 bases. The CDR3 reads CASSQVVPGTGLITEAFF. CDR3 nucleotide sequence: TGTGCCAGCAGCCAAGTAGTTCCTGGGACAGGGCTGATCACTGAAGCTTTCTTT.